This is a list of T cell receptor beta chains from one sample in a study of blood T cell repertoires in COVID-19. Assay: immunoSEQ multiplex PCR; the TCRdb copy retains only in-frame clones and omits some. The sample comprises about 160,000 clones, just under 85% of which are singletons, and about 20% rests with the top ten. The sequenced sample was peripheral blood. All receptors derive from a woman older than 75 with acute or convalescent COVID-19. CDR3s include the opening cysteine and the closing phenylalanine or tryptophan. The D gene is left open where the match is weak. A row's size may be missing; if present it is once, few, many or a size class.

d_call: TRBD1; cdr3_length: 14; clone_size: .; v_call: TRBV6-5; j_call: TRBJ1-1; cdr3_nt: TGTGCCAGCAGCTCCTTGGACAGGGGCACTGAAGCTTTCTTT; cdr3_aa: CASSSLDRGTEAFF
d_call: TRBD1; cdr3_length: 15; clone_size: .; v_call: TRBV6-6; j_call: TRBJ1-5; cdr3_nt: TGTGCCAGCAGAATCGGGACAGGGGGCAATCAGCCCCAGCATTTT; cdr3_aa: CASRIGTGGNQPQHF
d_call: .; cdr3_length: 13; clone_size: .; v_call: TRBV6-1; j_call: TRBJ1-1; cdr3_nt: TGTGCCAGCAGTGAAACGCAGGTTACTGAAGCTTTCTTT; cdr3_aa: CASSETQVTEAFF
d_call: TRBD1; cdr3_length: 17; clone_size: .; v_call: TRBV18; j_call: TRBJ2-4; cdr3_nt: TGTGCCAGCTCGTACGGACAGGGAATAGTAGCCAAAAACATTCAGTACTTC; cdr3_aa: CASSYGQGIVAKNIQYF
d_call: .; cdr3_length: 14; clone_size: .; v_call: TRBV9; j_call: TRBJ1-1; cdr3_nt: TGTGCCAGCAGCGTAGACAGCCGGGGCACTGAAGCTTTCTTT; cdr3_aa: CASSVDSRGTEAFF
d_call: .; cdr3_length: 14; clone_size: .; v_call: TRBV3-1/TRBV3-2; j_call: TRBJ2-5; cdr3_nt: TGTGCCAGCAGCCACTTCGGAGCGGGAGAGACCCAGTACTTC; cdr3_aa: CASSHFGAGETQYF
d_call: .; cdr3_length: 14; clone_size: .; v_call: TRBV19; j_call: TRBJ1-2; cdr3_nt: TGTGCCAGTAGTATAGTCGGAGGAAATTATGGCTACACCTTC; cdr3_aa: CASSIVGGNYGYTF
d_call: .; cdr3_length: 13; clone_size: .; v_call: TRBV6-5; j_call: TRBJ1-2; cdr3_nt: TGTGCCAGCAGTTGGGGGCTGGACTATGGCTACACCTTC; cdr3_aa: CASSWGLDYGYTF
d_call: .; cdr3_length: 15; clone_size: few; v_call: TRBV6-5; j_call: TRBJ2-2; cdr3_nt: TGTGCCAGCAGTTATCAGGTGGAGGTCACCGGGGAGCTGTTTTTT; cdr3_aa: CASSYQVEVTGELFF
d_call: TRBD2; cdr3_length: 13; clone_size: .; v_call: TRBV2; j_call: TRBJ2-3; cdr3_nt: TGTGCCAGCAGTGAACTAGCGGGTAATACGCAGTATTTT; cdr3_aa: CASSELAGNTQYF
d_call: TRBD1; cdr3_length: 15; clone_size: .; v_call: TRBV29-1; j_call: TRBJ2-1; cdr3_nt: TGCAGCGTTACTGACGGACAGGGGGAGGTCAATGAGCAGTTCTTC; cdr3_aa: CSVTDGQGEVNEQFF
d_call: .; cdr3_length: 12; clone_size: .; v_call: TRBV12-3/TRBV12-4; j_call: TRBJ1-4; cdr3_nt: TGTGCCAGCAGTTTTGTCGGTGAAAAACTGTTTTTT; cdr3_aa: CASSFVGEKLFF
d_call: TRBD1; cdr3_length: 14; clone_size: once; v_call: TRBV11-2; j_call: TRBJ1-6; cdr3_nt: TGTGCCAGCAGCTTACTCAGGGGGGATTCACCCCTCCACTTT; cdr3_aa: CASSLLRGDSPLHF
d_call: TRBD1; cdr3_length: 13; clone_size: .; v_call: TRBV29-1; j_call: TRBJ1-2; cdr3_nt: TGCAGCGGGTGGGACAGGGATGGTTATGGCTACACCTTC; cdr3_aa: CSGWDRDGYGYTF
d_call: TRBD1; cdr3_length: 14; clone_size: .; v_call: TRBV30; j_call: TRBJ1-5; cdr3_nt: TGTGCCTGGAGTGGCGGACAGGGGAATCAGCCCCAGCATTTT; cdr3_aa: CAWSGGQGNQPQHF
d_call: .; cdr3_length: 14; clone_size: .; v_call: TRBV6-5; j_call: TRBJ2-6; cdr3_nt: TGTGCCAGCAGTCCGAGTTCTGGGGCCAACGTCCTGACTTTC; cdr3_aa: CASSPSSGANVLTF
d_call: TRBD1; cdr3_length: 12; clone_size: few; v_call: TRBV28; j_call: TRBJ1-1; cdr3_nt: TGTGCCAGCAGTTTCGGGACAGGGGAAGCTTTCTTT; cdr3_aa: CASSFGTGEAFF
d_call: .; cdr3_length: 13; clone_size: .; v_call: TRBV7-9; j_call: TRBJ1-2; cdr3_nt: TGTGCCAGCGCCGGGGGAGTCAACTATGGCTACACCTTC; cdr3_aa: CASAGGVNYGYTF
d_call: TRBD1; cdr3_length: 15; clone_size: .; v_call: TRBV5-1; j_call: TRBJ1-1; cdr3_nt: TGCGCCAGCAGCCAAATGGGACAGGGCTACACTGAAGCTTTCTTT; cdr3_aa: CASSQMGQGYTEAFF
d_call: TRBD2; cdr3_length: 19; clone_size: few; v_call: TRBV15; j_call: TRBJ2-1; cdr3_nt: TGTGCCACCAGCAGAGATACGACGACTAGCGGAACGACCTACAATGAGCAGTTCTTC; cdr3_aa: CATSRDTTTSGTTYNEQFF
d_call: TRBD2; cdr3_length: 18; clone_size: .; v_call: TRBV4-2; j_call: TRBJ2-2; cdr3_nt: TGTGCCAGCAGCCAACGGACTAGCGGGAGGGCCGTAGGCGGGGAGCTGTTTTTT; cdr3_aa: CASSQRTSGRAVGGELFF
d_call: TRBD1; cdr3_length: 15; clone_size: .; v_call: TRBV15; j_call: TRBJ2-3; cdr3_nt: TGTGCCACCAGCAGCTCGACAGGGGCTGAAGATACGCAGTATTTT; cdr3_aa: CATSSSTGAEDTQYF
d_call: .; cdr3_length: 16; clone_size: .; v_call: TRBV4-1; j_call: TRBJ1-1; cdr3_nt: TGCGCCAACACCCCGGTCGCGGGTCAGACGGCACACGAAGCTTTCTTT; cdr3_aa: CANTPVAGQTAHEAFF
d_call: .; cdr3_length: 14; clone_size: .; v_call: TRBV24-1; j_call: TRBJ2-2; cdr3_nt: TGTGCCACCAGTGAGGGGGGTAGCACCGGGGAGCTGTTTTTT; cdr3_aa: CATSEGGSTGELFF
d_call: TRBD2; cdr3_length: 14; clone_size: .; v_call: TRBV19; j_call: TRBJ2-1; cdr3_nt: TGTGCCAGCAGACCTAGCGGGATCTACAATGAGCAGTTCTTC; cdr3_aa: CASRPSGIYNEQFF
d_call: .; cdr3_length: 21; clone_size: few; v_call: TRBV30; j_call: TRBJ1-1; cdr3_nt: TGTGCCTGGAGTGTACGAGTTTTTGGTTGGGGGGTACATACCATAAACACTGAAGCTTTCTTT; cdr3_aa: CAWSVRVFGWGVHTINTEAFF
d_call: .; cdr3_length: 14; clone_size: .; v_call: TRBV9; j_call: TRBJ1-2; cdr3_nt: TGTGCCAGCAGCCAGAGGGGGTGGGACTATGGCTACACCTTC; cdr3_aa: CASSQRGWDYGYTF
d_call: TRBD1; cdr3_length: 14; clone_size: .; v_call: TRBV7-8; j_call: TRBJ2-7; cdr3_nt: TGTGCCAGCAGCTTGGGGACAGCTACCTACGAGCAGTACTTC; cdr3_aa: CASSLGTATYEQYF
d_call: TRBD1; cdr3_length: 13; clone_size: .; v_call: TRBV5-5; j_call: TRBJ1-2; cdr3_nt: TGTGCCACTCGGACAGGTGTCAACTATGGCTACACCTTC; cdr3_aa: CATRTGVNYGYTF
d_call: TRBD2; cdr3_length: 17; clone_size: once; v_call: TRBV6-2/TRBV6-3; j_call: TRBJ2-7; cdr3_nt: TGTGCCAGCAGTCTAACGACTAGCGGGGAATGGACTGACGAGCAGTACTTC; cdr3_aa: CASSLTTSGEWTDEQYF
d_call: .; cdr3_length: 15; clone_size: once; v_call: TRBV6-5; j_call: TRBJ2-5; cdr3_nt: TGTGCCAGCAGTTACGGGGGGACTGTCCAAGAGACCCAGTACTTC; cdr3_aa: CASSYGGTVQETQYF
d_call: TRBD1; cdr3_length: 14; clone_size: few; v_call: TRBV19; j_call: TRBJ1-5; cdr3_nt: TGTGCCAGTAGTGTAGACAGGGCTCAACAGCCCCAGCATTTT; cdr3_aa: CASSVDRAQQPQHF
d_call: TRBD2; cdr3_length: 18; clone_size: .; v_call: TRBV9; j_call: TRBJ2-1; cdr3_nt: TGTGCCAGCAGCCCGCGACCGGGACTAGCGGTCTCCTACAATGAGCAGTTCTTC; cdr3_aa: CASSPRPGLAVSYNEQFF
d_call: .; cdr3_length: 14; clone_size: once; v_call: TRBV5-6; j_call: TRBJ1-6; cdr3_nt: TGTGCCAGCAGCTTGGGGACAGACAACTCACCCCTCCACTTT; cdr3_aa: CASSLGTDNSPLHF
d_call: .; cdr3_length: 13; clone_size: few; v_call: TRBV5-1; j_call: TRBJ1-4; cdr3_nt: TGCGCCAGCAGCGAGGGAACTAATGAAAAACTGTTTTTT; cdr3_aa: CASSEGTNEKLFF
d_call: TRBD2; cdr3_length: 15; clone_size: .; v_call: TRBV19; j_call: TRBJ2-3; cdr3_nt: TGTGCCAGTCGGGAGACTAGCGGGAAGGCTCAGACGCAGTATTTT; cdr3_aa: CASRETSGKAQTQYF
d_call: .; cdr3_length: 15; clone_size: .; v_call: TRBV7-2; j_call: TRBJ1-5; cdr3_nt: TGTGCCAGCAGCTCGACAGCCGACCGGAATCAGCCCCAGCATTTT; cdr3_aa: CASSSTADRNQPQHF
d_call: .; cdr3_length: 13; clone_size: .; v_call: TRBV4-1; j_call: TRBJ1-1; cdr3_nt: TGCGCCAGCAGCCAAATAGATAACACTGAAGCTTTCTTT; cdr3_aa: CASSQIDNTEAFF
d_call: TRBD1; cdr3_length: 13; clone_size: .; v_call: TRBV30; j_call: TRBJ1-2; cdr3_nt: TGTGCCTGGAGTGTATCATGGGACAGAGAGGGCACCTTC; cdr3_aa: CAWSVSWDREGTF
d_call: TRBD2; cdr3_length: 16; clone_size: .; v_call: TRBV7-8; j_call: TRBJ2-5; cdr3_nt: TGTGCCAGCAGCTTAGGCTTTGCTAGCGGGAGTGAGACCCAGTACTTC; cdr3_aa: CASSLGFASGSETQYF
d_call: .; cdr3_length: 14; clone_size: .; v_call: TRBV7-2; j_call: TRBJ2-1; cdr3_nt: TGTGCCAGCAGCTTATCGGGGGGCCCTGAGGGGCAGTTCTTC; cdr3_aa: CASSLSGGPEGQFF
d_call: .; cdr3_length: 11; clone_size: few; v_call: TRBV6-5; j_call: TRBJ1-2; cdr3_nt: TGTGCCAGCAGCCTCAACTATGGCTACACCTTC; cdr3_aa: CASSLNYGYTF
d_call: .; cdr3_length: 15; clone_size: .; v_call: TRBV18; j_call: TRBJ1-4; cdr3_nt: TGTGCCAGCTCACCATACCAGTACCCTAATGAAAAACTGTTTTTT; cdr3_aa: CASSPYQYPNEKLFF
d_call: .; cdr3_length: 14; clone_size: .; v_call: TRBV7-9; j_call: TRBJ1-1; cdr3_nt: TGTGCCAGCAGCTTTGGGGGGGATCGCACTGAAGCTTTCTTT; cdr3_aa: CASSFGGDRTEAFF
d_call: .; cdr3_length: 12; clone_size: .; v_call: TRBV5-1; j_call: TRBJ2-1; cdr3_nt: TGCGCCAGCAGCCGTAATAACAATGAGCAGTTCTTC; cdr3_aa: CASSRNNNEQFF
d_call: .; cdr3_length: 14; clone_size: .; v_call: TRBV3-1/TRBV3-2; j_call: TRBJ1-1; cdr3_nt: TGTGCCAGCAGCCAGGGAGGGGAGGGGACTGAAGCTTTCTTT; cdr3_aa: CASSQGGEGTEAFF
d_call: .; cdr3_length: 13; clone_size: .; v_call: TRBV19; j_call: TRBJ2-1; cdr3_nt: TGTGCCAGTAGTGTGTTAGCTGGGAATGAGCAGTTCTTC; cdr3_aa: CASSVLAGNEQFF
d_call: .; cdr3_length: 13; clone_size: .; v_call: TRBV2; j_call: TRBJ1-2; cdr3_nt: TGTGCCAGCAGTGAATTGCCCGGGTCCGGCTACACCTTC; cdr3_aa: CASSELPGSGYTF
d_call: TRBD2; cdr3_length: 16; clone_size: .; v_call: TRBV27; j_call: TRBJ2-3; cdr3_nt: TGTGCCAGCAGCCCTGGGGCGGGAGATCACACAGATACGCAGTATTTT; cdr3_aa: CASSPGAGDHTDTQYF
d_call: TRBD2; cdr3_length: 14; clone_size: .; v_call: TRBV2; j_call: TRBJ2-3; cdr3_nt: TGTGCCAGCAGTGAAGCGCTTCGGGAGGGTACGCAGTATTTT; cdr3_aa: CASSEALREGTQYF
d_call: .; cdr3_length: 15; clone_size: .; v_call: TRBV5-4; j_call: TRBJ2-3; cdr3_nt: TGTGCCAGCAGCTTTCCGGGATCCCGGACAGATACGCAGTATTTT; cdr3_aa: CASSFPGSRTDTQYF
d_call: .; cdr3_length: 15; clone_size: .; v_call: TRBV21-1; j_call: TRBJ2-3; cdr3_nt: TGTGCCAGCACCATACGGGGTGATCCCACAGATACGCAGTATTTT; cdr3_aa: CASTIRGDPTDTQYF